A single sample is the source of the 16 T cell receptor beta chains below, sequenced in a study of blood T cell repertoires in COVID-19. Produced via immunoSEQ multiplex PCR; TCRdb's table is partial and in-frame only. The data show 75,000 or so clones, roughly 87% seen once. Sample: peripheral blood. The receptors here all came from a woman aged 80 or over with active or convalescent COVID-19.

The chain is built from TRBV6-6 and TRBJ2-3; 10 bases align to TRBD2. Germline CDR1 and CDR2: MNHNY and SVGAGI (reference sequence). The CDR3 is 16 residues long. V lost 6 bases to trimming and J lost 5 bases; unmatched junction nucleotides: 11. The CDR3 sequence is CASSLRSGGAQDTQYF. In DNA form, the CDR3 reads TGTGCCAGCAGCTTACGCAGCGGGGGGGCCCAAGATACGCAGTATTTT.

The rearrangement joins TRBV27 to TRBJ1-3; 7 bases agree with TRBD1. This CDR3 region has 18 residues. Germline loops: CDR1 MNHEY, CDR2 SMNVEV (reference sequence). V lost 3 bases, J lost 0 bases, and 11 bases stayed unmatched. The CDR3 here is CASSFLDRRGFSGNTIYF. In DNA, the CDR3 is TGTGCCAGCAGTTTCTTGGACAGGAGAGGGTTCTCTGGAAACACCATATATTTT.

The genes are TRBV9 and TRBJ2-2; D may be TRBD1 (6 bases). The CDR3 runs to 15 residues. The germline V and J ends were trimmed by 4 bases and 7 bases, with 17 bases remaining between them. Germline V gene data show CDR1 as SGDLS and CDR2 as YYNGEE. CDR3 region: CASSPGTRWGGELFF. CDR3 DNA: TGTGCCAGCAGCCCCGGGACACGTTGGGGCGGGGAGCTGTTTTTT.

CDR3 nucleotide sequence: TGTGCCAGCAGCCGACAGGGTTTTTATAATTCACCCCTCCACTTT. This gives the protein CASSRQGFYNSPLHF. The rearrangement uses TRBV7-6 and TRBJ1-6; TRBD1 matches at 7 bases. This CDR3 contains 15 residues. With 5 bases clipped from V and 4 bases from J, the junction kept 5 bases outside the gene matches. Germline V lookup: CDR1 SGHVS, CDR2 FNYEAQ.

The chain couples TRBV28 to TRBJ2-7; 12 bases match TRBD1. Germline values: CDR1 MDHEN, CDR2 SYDVKM. Unmatched junction bases numbered 5, after V lost 7 bases and J lost 4 bases. There are 14 residues in the CDR3. CDR3 bases: TGTGCCAGCACTTGGGGACAGGGGGCTTACGAGCAGTACTTC. Translation: CASTWGQGAYEQYF.

This chain connects TRBV6-1 to TRBJ1-2, with 10 bases lining up with TRBD1. The ends lost 6 bases at V and 3 bases at J; junction bases unmatched: 13. The CDR3 length is 17 residues. Germline CDR1 is MNHNS and CDR2 is SASEGT. The CDR3 loop reads CASREPGQGKSYYGYTF. The CDR3 DNA reads TGTGCCAGCAGAGAACCGGGACAGGGGAAGTCCTACTATGGCTACACCTTC.

This chain connects TRBV3-1 (or the pseudogene TRBV3-2) to TRBJ2-7; possibly TRBD1 for D (6 bases). Germline V gene lookup returns CDR1 LGHDT and CDR2 YNNKEL (reference sequence). Trimming took 3 bases from V and 0 from J, leaving 9 bases between them. The CDR3 is 14 amino acids. The CDR3 DNA reads TGTGCCAGCAGCCAGGGACACGGCTCCTACGAGCAGTACTTC. This sequence encodes CASSQGHGSYEQYF.

This chain uses TRBV30 with TRBJ2-5, with 7 positions matching TRBD1. Germline assignment: CDR1 GTSNPN and CDR2 SVGIG (reference sequence). The CDR3 is made up of 13 amino acids. Germline trimming cut 5 bases from V and 1 base from J; bases unmatched to any gene: 4. Here the CDR3 DNA reads TGTGCCTGGGAGAGGGGGCTCCAAGAGACCCAGTACTTC. It encodes CAWERGLQETQYF.

V is TRBV15 and J is TRBJ2-2, with TRBD2 matching 12 bases. From germline, CDR1 is LNHNV and CDR2 YYDKDF (reference sequence). With 3 bases clipped from V and 7 bases from J, the junction kept 9 bases outside the gene matches. The CDR3 is made up of 17 amino acids. CDR3 loop: CATSRELAGGRFGELFF. CDR3 nucleotides: TGTGCCACCAGCAGGGAGCTAGCGGGGGGGCGCTTCGGGGAGCTGTTTTTT.

The chain has TRBV3-1 (or the pseudogene TRBV3-2) and TRBJ2-3; the D gene is possibly TRBD1 (5 bases). Trimming left V 1 base short and J 2 bases short, with 13 bases between. The CDR3 sequence is 16 residues long. CDR1 is LGHDT, CDR2 YNNKEL, per germline (reference sequence). The CDR3 protein is CASSQGTRWLTDTQYF. CDR3 in DNA: TGTGCCAGCAGCCAAGGGACAAGGTGGCTCACAGATACGCAGTATTTT.

This sequence joins TRBV27 and TRBJ2-7, with 7 bases that match TRBD2. Germline CDR1 MNHEY, CDR2 SMNVEV (reference sequence). The CDR3 totals 14 residues. The V and J ends lost 3 bases and 4 bases, in that order; junction bases with no gene match: 6. DNA for the CDR3: TGTGCCAGCAGTTTGGACGGGGGGAGGTACGAGCAGTACTTC. Amino acids: CASSLDGGRYEQYF.

The chain is built from TRBV10-3 and TRBJ1-1, with D tentatively TRBD1 (6 bases). V was cut by 5 bases and J by 6 bases, with 10 bases left in between. Germline loops: CDR1 ENHRY, CDR2 SYGVKD. This CDR3 region has 12 residues. The CDR3 region is CAISLNRAEAFF. The CDR3 DNA follows: TGTGCCATCAGTCTAAACAGGGCTGAAGCTTTCTTT.

J is TRBJ1-2 and V is TRBV4-1, with 7 nucleotides matching TRBD1. Losses at the gene ends were 0 bases for V and 6 bases for J; bases not matched to a gene: 10. The germline gives CDR1 MGHRA, CDR2 YSYEKL. This CDR3 has 16 amino acids. CDR3 sequence reads: CASSQDIRQGDHGYTF. CDR3 coding DNA: TGCGCCAGCAGCCAAGATATCCGACAGGGCGATCATGGCTACACCTTC.

V usage is TRBV5-6 and J usage is TRBJ2-2; D might be TRBD2 (9 bases). The germline CDR1 and CDR2 sequences are SGHDT and YYEEEE. V was pared by 2 bases and J by 4 bases, with 18 bases between. This CDR3 comprises 17 residues. CDR3: CASSLSGGTGPTGELFF. CDR3 coding DNA: TGTGCCAGCAGCTTAAGCGGGGGGACAGGACCCACCGGGGAGCTGTTTTTT. Full variable domain (rest looked up from reference TRBV5-6 and TRBJ2-2): DAGVTQSPTHLIKTRGQQVTLRCSPKSGHDTVSWYQQALGQGPQFIFQYYEEEERQRGNFPDRFSGHQFPNYSSELNVNALLLGDSALYLCASSLSGGTGPTGELFFGEGSRLTVL.

The chain employs TRBV5-5 and TRBJ2-7; tentatively, D is TRBD1 (6 bases). Trimming took 0 bases from V and 5 from J, leaving 6 bases between them. Germline CDR1 reads SGHKS; CDR2 reads YYEKEE (reference sequence). The CDR3 has 12 residues. CDR3 protein: CASSLGGHEQYF. In DNA, the CDR3 is TGTGCCAGCAGCTTGGGGGGGCACGAGCAGTACTTC.

V is TRBV29-1 and J is TRBJ2-5, with D possibly matching TRBD2 (6 bases). Trimming removed 3 bases at V and 4 bases at J, with 9 bases between. The CDR3 contains 12 residues. Germline V gene lookup returns CDR1 SQVTM and CDR2 ANQGSEA. CDR3 region: CSVDVGGETQYF. The CDR3 bases are TGCAGCGTTGACGTCGGGGGAGAGACCCAGTACTTC.